This section outlines one TCR beta chain sequence together with its context. The entry originates in a study of blood T cell repertoires in COVID-19. Across the study: COVID-19 samples collected from the United States, Italy and Spain covered acute and convalescent phases.

Source study methods: Reference gene primer amplification gave nucleated cell count estimates. Some clones are missing from TCRdb's copy, which holds only in-frame ones; the method was immunoSEQ multiplex PCR. The V and J calls and clone size come from that table; D and trimming were worked out from the DNA. Here the sample spans some 28,000 clones, approximately 84% being singletons. With V trimmed by 0 bases and J by 4 bases, 6 bases remained unmatched. The CDR3 runs to 15 residues. Germline CDR1 is SGDLS and CDR2 is YYNGEE. The sequenced sample was peripheral blood. The receptor comes from a man in his 70s with active COVID-19. J is TRBJ2-7 and V is TRBV9; 8 bases align to TRBD2. The CDR3 bases are TGTGCCAGCAGCGTAGGGCCAGCGGGGGCGTACGAGCAGTACTTC. Protein product: CASSVGPAGAYEQYF.